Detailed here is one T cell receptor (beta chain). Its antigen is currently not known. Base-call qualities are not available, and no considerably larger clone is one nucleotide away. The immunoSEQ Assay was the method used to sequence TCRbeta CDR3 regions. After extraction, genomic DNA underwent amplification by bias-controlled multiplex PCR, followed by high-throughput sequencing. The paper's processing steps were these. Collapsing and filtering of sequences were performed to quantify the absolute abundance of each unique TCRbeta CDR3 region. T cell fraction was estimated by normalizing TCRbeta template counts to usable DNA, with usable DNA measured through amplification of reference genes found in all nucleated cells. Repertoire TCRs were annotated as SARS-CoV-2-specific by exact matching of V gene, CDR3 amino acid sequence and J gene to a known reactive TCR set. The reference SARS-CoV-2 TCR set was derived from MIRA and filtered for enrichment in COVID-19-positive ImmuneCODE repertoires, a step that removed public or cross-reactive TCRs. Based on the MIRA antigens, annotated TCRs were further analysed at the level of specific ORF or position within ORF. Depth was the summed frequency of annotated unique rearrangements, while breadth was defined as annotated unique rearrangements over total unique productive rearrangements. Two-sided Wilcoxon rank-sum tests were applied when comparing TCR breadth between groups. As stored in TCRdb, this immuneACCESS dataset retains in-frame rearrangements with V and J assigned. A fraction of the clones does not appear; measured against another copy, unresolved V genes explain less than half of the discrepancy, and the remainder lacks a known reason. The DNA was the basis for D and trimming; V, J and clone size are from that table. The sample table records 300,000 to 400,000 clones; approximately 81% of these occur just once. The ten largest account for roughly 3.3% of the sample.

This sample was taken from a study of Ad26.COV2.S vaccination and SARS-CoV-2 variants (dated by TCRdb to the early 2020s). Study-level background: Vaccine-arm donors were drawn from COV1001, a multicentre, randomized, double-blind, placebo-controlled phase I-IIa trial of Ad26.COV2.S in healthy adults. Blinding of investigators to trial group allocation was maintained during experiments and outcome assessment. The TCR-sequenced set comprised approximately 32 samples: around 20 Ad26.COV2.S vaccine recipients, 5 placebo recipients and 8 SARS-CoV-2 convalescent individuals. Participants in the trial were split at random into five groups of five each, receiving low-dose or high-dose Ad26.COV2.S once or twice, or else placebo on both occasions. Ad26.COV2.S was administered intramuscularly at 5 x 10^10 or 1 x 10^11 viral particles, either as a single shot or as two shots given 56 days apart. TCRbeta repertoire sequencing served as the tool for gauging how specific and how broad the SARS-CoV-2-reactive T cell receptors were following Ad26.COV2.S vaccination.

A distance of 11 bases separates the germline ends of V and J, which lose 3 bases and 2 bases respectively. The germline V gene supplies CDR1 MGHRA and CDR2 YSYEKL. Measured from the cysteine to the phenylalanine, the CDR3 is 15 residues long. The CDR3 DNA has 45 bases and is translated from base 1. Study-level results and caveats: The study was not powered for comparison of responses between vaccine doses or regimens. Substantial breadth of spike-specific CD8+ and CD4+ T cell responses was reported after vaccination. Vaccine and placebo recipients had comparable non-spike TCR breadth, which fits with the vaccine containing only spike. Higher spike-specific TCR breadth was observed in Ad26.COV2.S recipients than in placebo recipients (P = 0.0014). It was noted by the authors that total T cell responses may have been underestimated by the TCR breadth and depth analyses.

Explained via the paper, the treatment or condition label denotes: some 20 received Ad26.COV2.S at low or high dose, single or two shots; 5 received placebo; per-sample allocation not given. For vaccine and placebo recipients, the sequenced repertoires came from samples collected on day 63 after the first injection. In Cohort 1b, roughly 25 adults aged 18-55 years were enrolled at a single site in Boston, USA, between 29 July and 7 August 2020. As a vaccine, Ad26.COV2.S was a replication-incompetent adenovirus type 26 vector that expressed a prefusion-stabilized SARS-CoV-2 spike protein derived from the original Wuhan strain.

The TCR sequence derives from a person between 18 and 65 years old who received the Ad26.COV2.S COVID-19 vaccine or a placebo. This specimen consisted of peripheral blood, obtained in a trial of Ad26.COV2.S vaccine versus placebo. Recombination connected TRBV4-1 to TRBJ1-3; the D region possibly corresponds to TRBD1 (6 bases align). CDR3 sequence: CASSHLQGAGNTIYF. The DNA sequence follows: TGCGCCAGCAGCCACCTACAGGGCGCTGGAAACACCATATATTTT.